These 21 T cell receptor beta chains share one sample of origin, sequenced in a study of CD8 T cells in Susac syndrome. An input of 0.5 to 1 ug of RNA was subjected to reverse transcription using random hexamers. TCRdb fed the immunoSEQ multiplex PCR reads into MiXCR, producing one record per CDR3 protein. This table has approximately 230,000 distinct CDR3 sequences, about 94% appearing once. Sequenced sample: CD4+ T cells from PBMCs. These receptors all stem from a human donor with multiple sclerosis.

CDR3 bases: TGTGCCAGCTCATCCGCCGGGACAGGGGTGGGCAATGAGCAGTTCTTC. Residues: CASSSAGTGVGNEQFF. The rearrangement links TRBV18 to TRBJ2-1, with 10 positions matching TRBD1. The CDR3 runs 16 residues. Germline V gives CDR1 KGHSH, CDR2 LQKENI. The V segment lost 5 bases and the J segment 6 bases; nucleotides outside the gene matches: 10.

The chain links TRBV27 to TRBJ1-2, with a possible D match to TRBD1 (6 bases). This CDR3 is 15 amino acids long. CDR1 MNHEY and CDR2 SMNVEV come from the germline V gene (reference sequence). The V end lost 5 bases, the J end lost 4 bases, and 17 bases lay between the germline ends. The CDR3 sequence: CASSLQPTDSYGYTF. In DNA form, the CDR3 reads TGTGCCAGCAGTCTACAGCCAACGGACAGCTATGGCTACACCTTC.

The V gene is TRBV20-1, the J gene TRBJ1-1; D gene unclear. The germline V gene has CDR1 DFQATT and CDR2 SNEGSKA (reference sequence). This CDR3 is built from 12 residues. Trimming took off 6 bases at V and 1 base at J, with 9 bases between the two ends. For the CDR3, the DNA is TGCAGTGCCTCACGGGGGAACACTGAAGCTTTCTTT. Amino acids: CSASRGNTEAFF.

The gene calls are TRBV20-1 and TRBJ2-1; D is possibly TRBD2 (6 bases). In germline, CDR1 is DFQATT, CDR2 SNEGSKA (reference sequence). Trimming shortened V by 4 bases and J by 6 bases, and 19 bases separated the two germline ends. This CDR3 spans 15 amino acids. The CDR3 DNA reads TGCAGTGCTACCCTCCTAGCGTTAAAGGCCAATGAGCAGTTCTTC. This gives the protein CSATLLALKANEQFF.

The chain uses TRBV4-1 and TRBJ1-3; TRBD1 matches at 9 bases. Trimming cost V 4 bases and J 6 bases; bases outside gene matches: 13. The germline V gene encodes CDR1 MGHRA and CDR2 YSYEKL. This CDR3 has 17 amino acids. CDR3 in DNA: TGCGCCAGCAGCCGAAAGGGACAGGGTCTGAAGGAAAACACCATATATTTT. As protein: CASSRKGQGLKENTIYF.

The chain carries TRBV4-1 and TRBJ2-5, with TRBD2 identical over 9 bases. V shed 3 bases, J shed 3 bases, and the junction held 11 bases outside the gene matches. This CDR3 comprises 17 residues. The germline CDR1 and CDR2 sequences are MGHRA and YSYEKL. The CDR3 DNA follows: TGCGCCAGCAGCCACCCCCCGGGGGTAGCGGGAGAAGAGACCCAGTACTTC. Encoded protein: CASSHPPGVAGEETQYF.

This chain connects TRBV20-1 to TRBJ2-7; D not certain. The germline V gene encodes CDR1 DFQATT and CDR2 SNEGSKA (reference sequence). V lost 3 bases, J lost 3 bases, and 15 bases lay in between. CDR3 length equals 14 residues. The CDR3 spells CSASWGTPHYEQYF. The CDR3, as DNA: TGCAGTGCTAGTTGGGGTACCCCTCACTACGAGCAGTACTTC.

V usage is TRBV3-1 and J usage is TRBJ2-1, with a weak D call TRBD1 (6 bases). The ends were cut back, 5 bases at V and 8 bases at J, with 22 bases in the middle. Per germline, CDR1 LGHDT and CDR2 YNNKEL (reference sequence). The CDR3 has 16 amino acids. This chain's CDR3 is CASSASTGTPGDEQFF. CDR3 nucleotides: TGTGCCAGCAGCGCATCTACAGGGACCCCTGGCGATGAGCAGTTCTTC.

J is TRBJ1-2 and V is TRBV12-3 or TRBV12-4; possibly TRBD1 for D (5 bases). This CDR3 spans 13 amino acids. V lost 3 bases and J 10 bases, leaving 15 bases between the germline ends. CDR3 residues: CASSFVQGLHYTF. The CDR3 coding sequence is TGTGCCAGCAGTTTCGTCCAGGGACTACACTACACCTTC.

The chain uses TRBV4-1 and TRBJ2-7; 9 bases are a match to TRBD1. J gave up 0 bases and V 2 bases, and 11 bases lay outside the gene matches. The CDR3 is made up of 18 amino acids. The germline V gene encodes CDR1 MGHRA and CDR2 YSYEKL. In DNA, the CDR3 is TGCGCCAGCAGCCAATTCTCTCTACCGGGACAGGGCTCCTACGAGCAGTACTTC. It translates to CASSQFSLPGQGSYEQYF.

The rearrangement links TRBV2 to TRBJ1-1, with 10 nucleotides matching TRBD1. The CDR3 extends over 13 amino acids. V lost 5 bases, J lost 5 bases, and 2 bases stayed unmatched. Germline values: CDR1 SNHLY, CDR2 FYNNEI. DNA of the CDR3: TGTGCCAGCAGTTGGACAGGGGGTACTGAAGCTTTCTTT. Translation: CASSWTGGTEAFF. The whole variable domain, filled in from reference TRBV2 and TRBJ1-1, reads EPEVTQTPSHQVTQMGQEVILRCVPISNHLYFYWYRQILGQKVEFLVSFYNNEISEKSEIFDDQFSVERPDGSNFTLKIRSTKLEDSAMYFCASSWTGGTEAFFGQGTRLTVV.

In its sample, this clonotype was seen once. A read error may produce the germline difference seen at one junction end. The rearrangement links TRBV12-3 or TRBV12-4 to TRBJ2-7; TRBD1 matches 9 bases. The CDR3 has 15 residues. The CDR3 protein is CASSSTGGLGNEQYF. CDR3 in DNA: TGTGCCAGTAGTTCCACAGGGGGCCTTGGTAACGAGCAGTACTTC.

The CDR3 DNA sequence: TGCAGTGTCGGGACAGACTATGGCTACACCTTC. This sequence encodes CSVGTDYGYTF. This chain joins TRBV20-1 and TRBJ1-2, with 7 bases that match TRBD1. Per germline, CDR1 DFQATT and CDR2 SNEGSKA (reference sequence). The CDR3 extends over 11 amino acids. V dropped 7 bases and J dropped 3; count of bases not matched to a gene: 2.

V usage is TRBV2 and J usage is TRBJ1-1; no clear D gene. This CDR3 comprises 14 residues. Germline assignment: CDR1 SNHLY and CDR2 FYNNEI. Trimming cost V 3 bases and J 6 bases, with 14 bases left between them. This CDR3 reads CASSEVGSGPEAFF. As DNA, the CDR3 is TGTGCCAGCAGTGAGGTTGGTTCTGGCCCTGAAGCTTTCTTT.

The V and J genes are TRBV5-4 and TRBJ2-3; 9 positions match TRBD1. CDR3 size: 15 residues. After removal of 3 bases from V and 5 bases from J, the junction contained 7 bases not matched to a gene. Germline lookup yields CDR1 SGHNT and CDR2 YYREEE (reference sequence). This CDR3 is CASSSTQGAGDTQYF. The CDR3 nucleotides are TGTGCCAGCAGCTCTACACAGGGGGCTGGAGATACGCAGTATTTT.

The rearrangement uses TRBV18 and TRBJ1-3; unclear D gene. This CDR3 has 16 residues. Germline CDR1 and CDR2: KGHSH and LQKENI. CDR3 residues: CASGNNRAAAGNTIYF. The CDR3 bases are TGTGCGTCGGGGAACAACCGGGCCGCGGCGGGAAACACCATATATTTT. Supplemented by reference TRBV18 and TRBJ1-3, the full variable domain reads NAGVMQNPRHLVRRRGQEARLRCSPMKGHSHVYWYRQLPEEGLKFMVYLQKENIIDESGMPKERFSAEFPKEGPSILRIQQVVRGDSAAYFCASGNNRAAAGNTIYFGEGSWLTVV.

The rearrangement joins TRBV20-1 to TRBJ1-5, with TRBD1 matching over 7 bases. The V segment lost 5 bases and the J segment 5 bases; nucleotides outside the gene matches: 6. This CDR3 has 13 amino acids. Germline CDR1 DFQATT, CDR2 SNEGSKA (reference sequence). CDR3 coding DNA: TGCAGTGCTCCAAAAGGGGGCGATCAGCCCCAGCATTTT. As protein: CSAPKGGDQPQHF.

V gene TRBV5-8 combines with J gene TRBJ2-7; maybe TRBD1 (6 bases). Looked up from germline, CDR1 is SGHTS and CDR2 is YDEGEE. The CDR3 covers 15 residues. Trimming took off 4 bases at V and 0 bases at J, with 14 bases between the two ends. The CDR3 nucleotides are TGTGCCAGCAGCCGATTCGGACAGAGCTCCTACGAGCAGTACTTC. Residues: CASSRFGQSSYEQYF.

The chain has TRBV27 and TRBJ2-2, with 7 positions matching TRBD2. Germline V CDR1 and CDR2: MNHEY, SMNVEV (reference sequence). The CDR3 contains 16 residues. Trimming cost V 4 bases and J 0 bases; bases outside gene matches: 5. CDR3 sequence: CASSSGGRTNTGELFF. CDR3 sequence (DNA): TGTGCCAGCAGTTCCGGGGGGAGGACGAACACCGGGGAGCTGTTTTTT.

This chain uses TRBV24-1 with TRBJ1-2; 9 nucleotides align to TRBD1. The V and J ends lost 5 bases and 1 base, in that order; junction bases with no gene match: 10. CDR3 length: 17 residues. Looked up from germline, CDR1 is KGHDR and CDR2 is SFDVKD. This CDR3 is CATSGPGQGPGNYGYTF. As DNA, the CDR3 is TGTGCCACCAGTGGTCCGGGACAGGGCCCGGGTAACTATGGCTACACCTTC.

The chain joins TRBV6-1 to TRBJ2-5, with D possibly being TRBD2 (6 bases). The V end was cut by 1 base, the J end by 6 bases, with 12 bases between. CDR3 size: 14 residues. Germline CDR1 is MNHNS and CDR2 is SASEGT. CDR3 protein: CASSEEGRGQTQYF. CDR3 DNA sequence: TGTGCCAGCAGTGAAGAGGGGCGGGGTCAGACCCAGTACTTC.